A selection of T cell receptor beta chains follows, all from one sample in a study of cytomegalovirus exposure and HLA in healthy donors. Some clones are missing from TCRdb's copy, which holds only in-frame ones; the method was immunoSEQ multiplex PCR. The data contain over 75,000 clones, under 80% of them singletons. The sequencing input was PBMCs. These receptors originate from a man aged 50 to 60 in good health and CMV-seropositive. Each CDR3 is given with its conserved first and last residue. Fields, in order: D gene, clone size, V gene, J gene, CDR3 protein, CDR3 DNA. D genes are given only for firm matches. Rows may omit the clone size; those that give it use once, few, many or a size class.

>TRBD1|-|TRBV28|TRBJ2-5
CASSTMDRGAETQYF
TGTGCCAGCAGCACCATGGACAGGGGGGCGGAGACCCAGTACTTC
>TRBD1|-|TRBV27|TRBJ2-1
CASTRDRETNEQFF
TGTGCCAGCACCAGGGACAGGGAGACCAATGAGCAGTTCTTC
>-|-|TRBV7-2|TRBJ1-1
CASSLLQGATEAFF
TGTGCCAGCAGCTTATTACAGGGCGCCACTGAAGCTTTCTTT
>TRBD1|-|TRBV9|TRBJ2-6
CASSSQGADNVLTF
TGTGCCAGCAGCAGCCAGGGGGCGGACAACGTCCTGACTTTC
>-|-|TRBV7-8|TRBJ1-1
CASSSPDTEAFF
TGTGCCAGCAGCTCCCCCGACACTGAAGCTTTCTTT
>TRBD1|-|TRBV10-3|TRBJ2-3
CAIISGQGVGDTQYF
TGTGCCATCATCTCGGGACAGGGGGTGGGAGATACGCAGTATTTT
>-|-|TRBV18|TRBJ2-7
CASSPPGQTYEQYF
TGTGCCAGCTCACCACCGGGACAAACGTACGAGCAGTACTTC
>-|-|TRBV7-9|TRBJ2-6
CSSSKGTGSGANVLTF
TGTTCCAGCAGCAAGGGCACAGGCTCTGGGGCCAACGTCCTGACTTTC
>-|-|TRBV6-5|TRBJ1-2
CASSYSGVDYGYTF
TGTGCCAGCAGTTACTCAGGGGTGGACTATGGCTACACCTTC
>-|-|TRBV4-1|TRBJ1-2
CASSQDLSLWNYGYTF
TGCGCCAGCAGCCAAGATCTGAGTTTATGGAACTATGGCTACACCTTC
>-|few|TRBV19|TRBJ1-4
CASRITATNEKLFF
TGTGCCAGTAGGATCACTGCGACTAATGAAAAACTGTTTTTT
>TRBD2|-|TRBV27|TRBJ2-1
CASSLAGGRYNEQFF
TGTGCCAGCAGTTTAGCGGGGGGGCGATACAATGAGCAGTTCTTC
>TRBD1|-|TRBV30|TRBJ2-7
CACKGTGYHEQYF
TGTGCCTGCAAGGGGACAGGGTACCACGAGCAGTACTTC
>-|few|TRBV5-1|TRBJ1-4
CASRATNEKLFF
TGCGCCAGCAGGGCCACTAATGAAAAACTGTTTTTT
>TRBD2|once|TRBV2|TRBJ2-5
CASQGTSGGPETTQYF
TGTGCCAGTCAAGGGACTAGCGGGGGACCGGAGACGACCCAGTACTTC
>TRBD1|-|TRBV5-1|TRBJ2-7
CASSSTGAQYEQYF
TGCGCCAGCAGCTCGACAGGGGCACAGTACGAGCAGTACTTC
>-|-|TRBV7-9|TRBJ1-1
CASSFSGVAEAFF
TGTGCCAGCAGCTTTTCGGGGGTGGCTGAAGCTTTCTTT
>TRBD2|-|TRBV9|TRBJ2-3
CASSALAGGSTDTQYF
TGTGCCAGCAGCGCTTTAGCGGGGGGAAGCACAGATACGCAGTATTTT
>-|few|TRBV5-1|TRBJ2-5
CASSFDSQETQYF
TGCGCCAGCAGCTTCGACAGTCAAGAGACCCAGTACTTC
>TRBD1|-|TRBV28|TRBJ1-2
CASSLGGTVDYGYTF
TGTGCCAGCAGTTTAGGGGGGACAGTCGACTATGGCTACACCTTC
>-|-|TRBV29-1|TRBJ2-7
CSVAERRMYEQYF
TGCAGCGTTGCAGAGCGGCGGATGTACGAGCAGTACTTC
>TRBD2|few|TRBV7-2|TRBJ2-7
CASSLDGLAGTPRSEQYF
TGTGCCAGCAGCTTAGATGGGCTAGCGGGGACCCCCAGGTCCGAGCAGTACTTC
>-|-|TRBV28|TRBJ2-1
CASSARINEQFF
TGTGCCAGCTCCGCGAGGATCAATGAGCAGTTCTTC
>TRBD1|-|TRBV18|TRBJ2-5
CASSRVLPGQRQETQYF
TGTGCCAGCTCACGCGTCTTGCCGGGACAGCGGCAAGAGACCCAGTACTTC
>-|-|TRBV28|TRBJ1-5
CAWGGSNQPQHF
TGTGCCTGGGGCGGAAGCAATCAGCCCCAGCATTTT
>-|-|TRBV5-1|TRBJ2-3
CATGPLISGPTDTQYF
TGCGCCACCGGCCCGCTCATTAGCGGTCCCACAGATACGCAGTATTTT
>-|few|TRBV5-1|TRBJ1-2
CASSLAEGTSTF
TGCGCCAGCAGCTTGGCCGAGGGGACAAGCACCTTC
>-|once|TRBV2|TRBJ1-1
CASSEGGRATEAFF
TGTGCCAGCAGTGAAGGGGGCAGGGCCACTGAAGCTTTCTTT
>TRBD1|-|TRBV27|TRBJ1-1
CASSPGQGATEAFF
TGTGCCAGCAGTCCCGGACAGGGGGCAACTGAAGCTTTCTTT
>TRBD1|-|TRBV7-9|TRBJ2-7
CASSVGTGGGYEQYF
TGTGCCAGCAGCGTCGGGACAGGTGGGGGTTACGAGCAGTACTTC
>-|-|TRBV7-9|TRBJ2-5
CASSHLKETQYF
TGTGCCAGCAGCCACTTGAAAGAGACCCAGTACTTC
>-|-|TRBV19|TRBJ1-2
CASSILGANYGYTF
TGTGCCAGTAGTATTTTAGGGGCTAACTATGGCTACACCTTC
>-|-|TRBV19|TRBJ1-5
CASTAGGQPQHF
TGTGCCAGCACCGCTGGAGGCCAGCCCCAGCATTTT
>TRBD1|-|TRBV5-1|TRBJ2-7
CASTSTTGALYEQYF
TGCGCCAGCACGTCGACTACAGGGGCTCTTTACGAGCAGTACTTC
>-|-|TRBV6-1|TRBJ1-2
CATGRGGNYGYTF
TGTGCCACAGGGCGGGGGGGGAACTATGGCTACACCTTC
>-|-|TRBV29-1|TRBJ2-5
CSSAGLGETQYF
TGCAGCTCCGCGGGCCTCGGGGAGACCCAGTACTTC
>-|-|TRBV30|TRBJ1-1
CAGEGGAEAFF
TGTGCCGGGGAGGGGGGGGCTGAAGCTTTCTTT
>TRBD1|-|TRBV10-3|TRBJ1-1
CAISEQPSGGMEAFF
TGTGCCATCAGTGAGCAACCCTCAGGGGGCATGGAAGCTTTCTTT
>-|-|TRBV5-1|TRBJ1-2
CASSVDRSDRRYTF
TGCGCCAGCAGCGTAGACAGGTCAGACCGACGCTACACCTTC
>-|-|TRBV5-6|TRBJ1-6
CASGRRGIGNSPLHF
TGTGCCAGCGGTAGGAGGGGAATAGGGAATTCACCCCTCCACTTT
>-|-|TRBV30|TRBJ1-3
CAWSVPGRIENTIYF
TGTGCCTGGAGTGTCCCAGGGCGTATCGAGAACACCATATATTTT
>-|-|TRBV7-8|TRBJ1-1
CASSLVQGEAFF
TGTGCCAGCAGCTTGGTACAGGGTGAAGCTTTCTTT
>TRBD2|-|TRBV10-3|TRBJ2-2
CAISPGGGGYTGELFF
TGTGCCATCAGCCCGGGCGGGGGGGGTTACACCGGGGAGCTGTTTTTT
>-|-|TRBV19|TRBJ2-5
CASNQGRQETQYF
TGTGCCAGTAACCAGGGAAGGCAAGAGACCCAGTACTTC
>TRBD1|few|TRBV7-9|TRBJ1-2
CASSVGQGAPYGYTF
TGTGCCAGCAGCGTGGGGCAGGGGGCCCCCTATGGCTACACCTTC